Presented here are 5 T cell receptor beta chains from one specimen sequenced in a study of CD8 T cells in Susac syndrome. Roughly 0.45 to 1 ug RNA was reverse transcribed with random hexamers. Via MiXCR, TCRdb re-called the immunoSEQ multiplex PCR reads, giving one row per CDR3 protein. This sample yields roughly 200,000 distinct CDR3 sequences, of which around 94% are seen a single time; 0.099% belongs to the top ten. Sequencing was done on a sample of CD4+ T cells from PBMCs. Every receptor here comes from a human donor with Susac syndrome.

The CDR3 nucleotides read TGTGCCAGCAGTTTAACAATGATGAACACTGAAGCTTTCTTT. Translation: CASSLTMMNTEAFF. This chain links TRBV27 with TRBJ1-1; no clear D. The CDR3 covers 14 residues. The germline V and J ends were trimmed by 2 bases and 0 bases, with 7 bases remaining between them. CDR1 and CDR2 from the germline V gene are MNHEY and SMNVEV (reference sequence).

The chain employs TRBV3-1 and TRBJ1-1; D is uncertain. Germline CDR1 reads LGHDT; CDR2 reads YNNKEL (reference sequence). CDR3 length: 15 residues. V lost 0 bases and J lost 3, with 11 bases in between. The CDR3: CASSQEAIVYTEAFF. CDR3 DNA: TGTGCCAGCAGCCAAGAAGCTATAGTGTACACTGAAGCTTTCTTT.

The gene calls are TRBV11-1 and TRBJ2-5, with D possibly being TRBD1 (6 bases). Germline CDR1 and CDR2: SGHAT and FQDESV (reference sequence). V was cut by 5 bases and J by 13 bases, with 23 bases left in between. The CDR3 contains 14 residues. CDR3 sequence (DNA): TGTGCCAGCAGCCAAAAACCCGTACAGGGTACTTCGTACTTC. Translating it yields CASSQKPVQGTSYF. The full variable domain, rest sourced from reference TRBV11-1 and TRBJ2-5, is EAEVAQSPRYKITEKSQAVAFWCDPISGHATLYWYRQILGQGPELLVQFQDESVVDDSQLPKDRFSAERLKGVDSTLKIQPAELGDSAMYLCASSQKPVQGTSYFGPGTRLLVL.

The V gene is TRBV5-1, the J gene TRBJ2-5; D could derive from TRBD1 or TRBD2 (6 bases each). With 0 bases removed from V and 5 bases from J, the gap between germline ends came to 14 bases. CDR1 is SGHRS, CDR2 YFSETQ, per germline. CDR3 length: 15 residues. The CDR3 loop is CASSLVGLGGETQYF. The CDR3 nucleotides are TGCGCCAGCAGCTTGGTTGGCTTAGGGGGGGAGACCCAGTACTTC.

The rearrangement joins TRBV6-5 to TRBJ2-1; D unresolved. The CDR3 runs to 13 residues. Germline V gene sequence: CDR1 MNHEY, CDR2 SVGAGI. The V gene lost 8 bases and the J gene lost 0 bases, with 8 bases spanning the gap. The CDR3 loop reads CASSDSSYNEQFF. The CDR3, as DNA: TGTGCCAGCTCGGATAGCTCCTACAATGAGCAGTTCTTC.